The clone carrying this T cell receptor beta chain was detected many times. Its antigen is not known. Time point indicated: newly diagnosed GD, antithyroid drugs for less than 3 months. Generation of the TCR library employed RNA extracted from PBMCs. Germline V lookup: CDR1 SGHAT, CDR2 FQDESV (reference sequence). The CDR3 loop spans 12 amino acids. V was trimmed by 0 bases and J by 8 bases, leaving 5 bases between them. According to the study, TCR beta libraries were built with iRepertoire HTBI primers and CDR3-region Arm-PCR. Authors' analysis steps: The samples yielded 50 to 80 TRBV and 14 to 15 TRBJ segments. TCRdb analysed the multiplex PCR reads with MiXCR anew, one entry per CDR3 protein. The V and J calls were determined by TCRdb, not by the authors. The sample yields over 300,000 distinct CDR3 sequences, roughly a sixth seen once. The entry originates in a study of regulatory T cells in long-lasting Graves disease.

General study findings and limits: Patients with persistent disease showed a bias toward TRBV28, TRBJ1-2 and TRBJ2-5. Authors noted too few samples as a limitation. Relative to new patients (966), persistent patients exhibited greater sharing of public clonotypes (approximately 2,800).

Sequences were derived from peripheral blood mononuclear cells (PBMCs), sampled at new diagnosis, from a patient treated with antithyroid drugs. V is TRBV11-1 and J is TRBJ2-1; D is undetermined. The source is a female donor with Graves disease. The CDR3 here is CASSLAMDEQFF. The CDR3, as DNA: TGTGCCAGCAGCTTAGCGATGGATGAGCAGTTCTTC.